This entry lists 20 T cell receptor beta chains sequenced from one sample in a study of blood T cell repertoires in COVID-19. Only in-frame clones appear in the TCRdb table, and some are missing; sequencing was by immunoSEQ multiplex PCR. The repertoire holds approximately 80,000 clones, with around four fifths as singletons. The sequenced sample was peripheral blood. All receptors derive from a human donor in a cohort sampled during active COVID-19.

The V and J genes are TRBV2 and TRBJ2-2; maybe TRBD2 (5 bases). Germline CDR1 reads SNHLY; CDR2 reads FYNNEI. Trimming left V 5 bases short and J 5 bases short, with 6 bases between. The CDR3 is made up of 12 amino acids. CDR3: CASSTGTGELFF. CDR3 sequence (DNA): TGTGCCAGCAGTACGGGAACCGGGGAGCTGTTTTTT.

The rearrangement joins TRBV7-2 to TRBJ2-1; the match to TRBD1 covers 9 bases. Germline values: CDR1 SGHTA, CDR2 FQGNSA. The CDR3 is 15 residues long. With V trimmed by 5 bases and J by 7 bases, 9 bases remained unmatched. CDR3 coding DNA: TGTGCCAGCAGCCCGGGGACAGGGTCAGGGAATGAGCAGTTCTTC. It encodes CASSPGTGSGNEQFF.

This clone was seen only once. The chain uses TRBV5-1 and TRBJ1-2; perhaps TRBD1 as D (5 bases). CDR1 and CDR2 (germline): SGHRS, YFSETQ. CDR3 size: 14 residues. Trimming cost V 3 bases and J 4 bases, with 13 bases left between them. CDR3 amino acids: CASSWDSRSYGYTF. The DNA of the CDR3 is TGCGCCAGCAGCTGGGACTCCAGATCCTATGGCTACACCTTC.

This chain connects TRBV19 to TRBJ1-4, with TRBD1 matching over 7 bases. CDR1 and CDR2 (germline): LNHDA, SQIVND (reference sequence). The CDR3 sequence is 15 residues long. Trimming cost V 5 bases and J 3 bases; bases outside gene matches: 6. The CDR3, as DNA: TGTGCCAGTAGTCTCGGACAGGACGCTAATGAAAAACTGTTTTTT. Translation: CASSLGQDANEKLFF.

The chain is built from TRBV14 and TRBJ1-1; D is possibly TRBD1 (5 bases). Trimming removed 1 base from V and 0 bases from J, with 21 bases in between. Germline V CDR1 and CDR2: SGHDN, FVKESK. The CDR3 is made up of 19 amino acids. The CDR3 DNA sequence: TGTGCCAGCAGCCAAGGTCCCTTTGAAGGGGCGGGGATGAACACTGAAGCTTTCTTT. It codes for CASSQGPFEGAGMNTEAFF.

The rearrangement uses TRBV7-9 and TRBJ2-3; TRBD1 matches 8 bases. Germline lookup yields CDR1 SEHNR and CDR2 FQNEAQ (reference sequence). Trimming removed 5 bases from V and 3 bases from J; junction bases left unmatched: 7. The CDR3 length is 15 residues. CDR3 bases: TGTGCCAGCAGCCTACAGGGGGACGGGACAGATACGCAGTATTTT. It encodes CASSLQGDGTDTQYF.

The rearrangement uses TRBV2 and TRBJ1-5; tentatively, D is TRBD1 (5 bases). Trimming shortened V by 5 bases and J by 1 base, and 18 bases separated the two germline ends. CDR1 is SNHLY and CDR2 is FYNNEI in the germline V gene. The CDR3 spans 17 residues. Here the CDR3 DNA reads TGTGCCAGCAGTCAGGGCGGAAATGATGGGAGCAATCAGCCCCAGCATTTT. This translates into CASSQGGNDGSNQPQHF.

V is TRBV2 and J is TRBJ1-1, with D unresolved. The CDR3 is 14 amino acids. V was clipped by 9 bases and J by 0 bases, with 14 bases between them. The germline V gene encodes CDR1 SNHLY and CDR2 FYNNEI. The CDR3 region is CARGGSHMNTEAFF. Written as DNA, the CDR3 is TGTGCCAGGGGAGGCAGCCATATGAACACTGAAGCTTTCTTT.

The chain combines TRBV2 with TRBJ2-5, with 8 bases identical to TRBD1. The CDR3 runs to 14 residues. Unmatched junction bases numbered 6, after V lost 4 bases and J lost 5 bases. CDR1 and CDR2 from the germline V gene are SNHLY and FYNNEI. The CDR3: CASSAARGQETQYF. CDR3 in DNA: TGTGCCAGCAGTGCCGCCAGGGGGCAGGAGACCCAGTACTTC. Combining the CDR3 with reference TRBV2 and TRBJ2-5 gives the whole variable domain EPEVTQTPSHQVTQMGQEVILRCVPISNHLYFYWYRQILGQKVEFLVSFYNNEISEKSEIFDDQFSVERPDGSNFTLKIRSTKLEDSAMYFCASSAARGQETQYFGPGTRLLVL.

The rearrangement uses TRBV12-3 or TRBV12-4 and TRBJ1-5; D ambiguous. The CDR3 consists of 13 residues. The V end was cut by 7 bases, the J end by 5 bases, with 12 bases between. CDR3 protein: CASKVGDHQPQHF. Here the CDR3 DNA reads TGTGCCAGCAAGGTGGGAGACCATCAGCCCCAGCATTTT.

The genes are TRBV20-1 and TRBJ2-3; a possible D gene is TRBD2 (6 bases). Germline CDR1 DFQATT, CDR2 SNEGSKA (reference sequence). The CDR3 length is 14 residues. V lost 3 bases to trimming and J lost 6 bases, with 16 bases between them. The CDR3 nucleotides read TGCAGTGCTAGTCCCTATCGACTAGAGGATACGCAGTATTTT. It encodes CSASPYRLEDTQYF.

This sequence joins TRBV3-1 (or the pseudogene TRBV3-2) and TRBJ1-4; maybe TRBD1 (6 bases). Looked up from germline, CDR1 is LGHDT and CDR2 is YNNKEL (reference sequence). The CDR3 contains 14 residues. V lost 4 bases, J lost 8 bases, and 14 bases lay in between. The CDR3 DNA reads TGTGCCAGCAGCCGTGTCAGGGGCGGGGAAAAACTGTTTTTT. Its protein product is CASSRVRGGEKLFF.

Only a few counts were recorded for this clone. The chain recombines TRBV4-2 with TRBJ2-3, with TRBD2 matching 7 bases. This CDR3 region has 16 residues. CDR1 is LGHNA and CDR2 is YNFKEQ in the germline V gene. Trimming at V came to 1 base and at J to 0 bases, leaving 4 bases not matched to a gene. This CDR3 reads CASSQGGGTSTDTQYF. CDR3 sequence (DNA): TGTGCCAGCAGCCAAGGGGGAGGGACTAGCACAGATACGCAGTATTTT.

The rearrangement links TRBV10-3 to TRBJ1-1; D gene unclear. V was clipped by 10 bases and J by 1 base, with 7 bases between them. CDR3 length: 11 residues. Per the germline V gene, CDR1 is ENHRY and CDR2 is SYGVKD. The CDR3 is CASSSNTEAFF. DNA for the CDR3: TGTGCCAGTTCATCGAACACTGAAGCTTTCTTT.

CDR3: CASSLPRTGGSYNEQFF. CDR3 bases: TGTGCCAGCAGCTTACCCCGGACAGGGGGCTCCTACAATGAGCAGTTCTTC. The chain links TRBV7-9 to TRBJ2-1, with TRBD1 matching 10 bases. From germline, CDR1 is SEHNR and CDR2 FQNEAQ (reference sequence). Trimming took 2 bases from V and 0 from J; bases not matched to a gene: 4. This CDR3 region has 17 residues.

This clone turned up a few times. The V and J genes are TRBV2 and TRBJ1-1, with D possibly TRBD1 on 5 matching bases. CDR3 length: 13 residues. V was cut by 6 bases and J by 4 bases, with 12 bases left in between. Looked up from germline, CDR1 is SNHLY and CDR2 is FYNNEI. The CDR3 DNA reads TGTGCCAGCAGGGGAGGCGGGGCCACTGAAGCTTTCTTT. As protein: CASRGGGATEAFF.

Only a few counts were recorded for this clone. In DNA form, the CDR3 reads TGTGCCAGCAGTGAATGGCCTAGCGGGAGAGATACGCAGTATTTT. It specifies CASSEWPSGRDTQYF. This chain uses TRBV2 with TRBJ2-3; 10 positions agree with TRBD2. Germline V lookup: CDR1 SNHLY, CDR2 FYNNEI. J gave up 5 bases and V 2 bases, and 4 bases lay outside the gene matches. The CDR3 spans 15 residues.

The V and J genes are TRBV5-1 and TRBJ2-1; 8 nucleotides align to TRBD2. J lost 4 bases, V lost 0 bases, and 3 bases had no gene match. This CDR3 is 15 amino acids long. The germline gives CDR1 SGHRS, CDR2 YFSETQ. The CDR3 DNA is TGCGCCAGCAGCTTGGAAACTAGCGGTTACAATGAGCAGTTCTTC. This sequence encodes CASSLETSGYNEQFF. Using reference TRBV5-1 and TRBJ2-1 for the parts outside the CDR3, the full variable domain is KAGVTQTPRYLIKTRGQQVTLSCSPISGHRSVSWYQQTPGQGLQFLFEYFSETQRNKGNFPGRFSGRQFSNSRSEMNVSTLELGDSALYLCASSLETSGYNEQFFGPGTRLTVL.

A single count supports this clone. The DNA of the CDR3 is TGCGCCAGCAGCCACCTTGGACTTTATCAGCCCCAGCATTTT. This translates into CASSHLGLYQPQHF. The chain combines TRBV4-1 with TRBJ1-5; D is ambiguous. The CDR3 runs 14 residues. V was trimmed by 3 bases and J by 5 bases, leaving 11 bases between them. Germline V gene lookup returns CDR1 MGHRA and CDR2 YSYEKL.

The chain recombines TRBV2 with TRBJ2-1, with D unclear. The V end was cut by 8 bases, the J end by 11 bases, with 13 bases between. The germline CDR1 and CDR2 sequences are SNHLY and FYNNEI. This CDR3 comprises 11 residues. CDR3 protein: CASLLVVKQFF. The CDR3 DNA follows: TGTGCCAGCCTTCTAGTAGTTAAGCAGTTCTTC.